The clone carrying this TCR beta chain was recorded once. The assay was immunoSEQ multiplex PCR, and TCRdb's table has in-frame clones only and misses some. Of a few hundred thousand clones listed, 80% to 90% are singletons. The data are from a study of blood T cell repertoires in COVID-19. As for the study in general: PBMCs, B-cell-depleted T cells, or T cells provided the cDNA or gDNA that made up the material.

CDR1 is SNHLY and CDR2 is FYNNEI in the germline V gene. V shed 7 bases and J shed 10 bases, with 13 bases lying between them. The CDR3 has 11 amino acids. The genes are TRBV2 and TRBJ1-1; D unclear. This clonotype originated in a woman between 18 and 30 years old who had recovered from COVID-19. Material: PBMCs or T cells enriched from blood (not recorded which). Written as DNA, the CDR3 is TGTGCCAGCACCGGCAGCCCGGGAGCTTTCTTT. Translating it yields CASTGSPGAFF.